One sample yielded the 16 T cell receptor beta chains listed below, sequenced in a study of spatial heterogeneity in lung cancer. The time point was: sample taken at primary tumor resection. Frozen PBMC, nontumor lung or tumor provided whole RNA, which was sequenced unsorted. TCRdb passed the 5' RACE reads through MiXCR, listing each CDR3 protein once. Of about 38,000 distinct CDR3 sequences listed, 6.5% to 8.5% were seen once; the top ten hold approximately 30%. Source: PBMCs, taken at surgery. The receptors derive from a male donor with early-stage non-small cell lung cancer.

The table lists this clonotype with many counts. V and J are TRBV6-5 and TRBJ2-3, with a weak D call TRBD1 (7 bases). The V and J ends lost 6 bases and 4 bases respectively, with 11 bases between them. The CDR3 contains 13 residues. Germline V gene data show CDR1 as MNHEY and CDR2 as SVGAGI. This chain's CDR3 is CASSRGTADTQYF. The CDR3 nucleotides read TGTGCCAGCAGCCGCGGGACAGCAGATACGCAGTATTTT.

This clonotype was recorded many times. This sequence joins TRBV18 and TRBJ1-2; a possible D gene is TRBD1 (5 bases). The germline V gene encodes CDR1 KGHSH and CDR2 LQKENI. Trimming pared 3 bases from V and 6 bases from J, leaving 8 bases between. This CDR3 comprises 12 residues. The CDR3 protein is CASSPSGNGYTF. CDR3 bases: TGTGCCAGCTCACCGTCAGGGAATGGCTACACCTTC.

The sample holds many counts of this clonotype. The rearrangement uses TRBV7-2 and TRBJ2-3; 9 bases align to TRBD1. There are 16 residues in the CDR3. Germline V CDR1 and CDR2: SGHTA, FQGNSA. Losses at the gene ends were 1 base for V and 0 bases for J; bases not matched to a gene: 2. DNA for the CDR3: TGTGCCAGCAGCTTAGGGGACAGGGTTAGCACAGATACGCAGTATTTT. Encoded protein: CASSLGDRVSTDTQYF.

This clonotype was picked up many times. This rearrangement joins TRBV5-1 to TRBJ1-1, with a possible D match to TRBD1 (5 bases). With 5 bases removed from V and 4 bases from J, the gap between germline ends came to 15 bases. Germline V gene sequence: CDR1 SGHRS, CDR2 YFSETQ. This CDR3 comprises 14 residues. The CDR3 protein is CASSRKTDGTEAFF. The DNA of the CDR3 is TGCGCCAGCAGTCGAAAGACAGACGGCACTGAAGCTTTCTTT.

The rearrangement uses TRBV10-3 and TRBJ2-1; the D is unclear. Germline CDR1 and CDR2: ENHRY and SYGVKD. The V and J ends lost 0 bases and 5 bases respectively, with 8 bases between them. The CDR3 contains 14 residues. CDR3 DNA sequence: TGTGCCATCAGTGAGTCCAACACCAACAATGAGCAGTTCTTC. Protein: CAISESNTNNEQFF.

The sample holds many counts of this clonotype. This chain connects TRBV11-2 to TRBJ1-4, with D possibly TRBD1 on 6 matching bases. This CDR3 region has 15 residues. V shed 2 bases and J shed 5 bases, with 12 bases lying between them. Germline V gene data show CDR1 as SGHAT and CDR2 as FQNNGV. The CDR3 DNA is TGTGCCAGCAGCTTAACATGGGGGCTCAATGAAAAACTGTTTTTT. It codes for CASSLTWGLNEKLFF.

The sample holds many counts of this clonotype. This chain joins TRBV29-1 and TRBJ1-1, with no clear D. The germline V gene has CDR1 SQVTM and CDR2 ANQGSEA. This CDR3 contains 13 residues. V was clipped by 8 bases and J by 1 base, with 14 bases between them. The CDR3 loop is CSSKPSRNTEAFF. The CDR3 DNA reads as TGCAGCTCCAAACCCTCAAGGAACACTGAAGCTTTCTTT.

This clonotype has just a few counts. The genes are TRBV7-3 and TRBJ2-3; D unresolved. The CDR3 spans 12 residues. Germline assignment: CDR1 SGHTA and CDR2 FQGTGA. The V end was cut by 2 bases, the J end by 10 bases, with 10 bases between. The CDR3 coding sequence is TGTGCCAGCAGCTTAGGCCGGTATCCGCAGTATTTT. Protein product: CASSLGRYPQYF.

This clonotype was picked up a small number of times. The V call is TRBV11-2, the J call TRBJ2-1; D is unresolved. Germline V gene lookup returns CDR1 SGHAT and CDR2 FQNNGV. Trimming removed 0 bases at V and 9 bases at J, with 6 bases between. The CDR3 length is 12 residues. CDR3 nucleotides: TGTGCCAGCAGCTTAGAGGTGGGTGAGCAGTTCTTC. This translates into CASSLEVGEQFF.

This clonotype has ten or more counts. The J gene is TRBJ1-2, the V gene TRBV6-5, with 9 bases that match TRBD1. With 4 bases clipped from V and 4 bases from J, the junction kept 4 bases outside the gene matches. The CDR3 spans 14 residues. Germline assignment: CDR1 MNHEY and CDR2 SVGAGI. In nucleotides, the CDR3 is TGTGCCAGCAGTTCGGGACAGGGATTCTATGGCTACACCTTC. As protein: CASSSGQGFYGYTF.

The sample holds a few counts of this clonotype. The rearrangement uses TRBV7-9 and TRBJ2-1; TRBD2 might be the D (6 bases). V was cut by 1 base and J by 8 bases, with 15 bases left in between. The germline gives CDR1 SEHNR, CDR2 FQNEAQ (reference sequence). The CDR3 has 15 amino acids. CDR3 sequence: CASSLVRGSVHEQFF. DNA for the CDR3: TGTGCCAGCAGCTTAGTACGGGGGTCGGTCCATGAGCAGTTCTTC.

This clonotype has ten or more counts. The genes are TRBV4-1 and TRBJ2-6; D not resolved. Per germline, CDR1 MGHRA and CDR2 YSYEKL. The ends were cut back, 2 bases at V and 2 bases at J, with 7 bases in the middle. CDR3 length: 15 residues. As DNA, the CDR3 is TGCGCCAGCAGCCAAAACCCCCCTGGGGCCAACGTCCTGACTTTC. It encodes CASSQNPPGANVLTF.

Remarks on this clonotype: One junction end does not reproduce the germline sequence, and a read error may be involved. CDR3 in DNA: TGCGCCAGCAGCCAAGATAGAATCGGGCAGGGCAGCTCTGGGGCCATCGTCCTGACTTTC. Translation: CASSQDRIGQGSSGAIVLTF. This chain links TRBV4-3 with TRBJ2-6, with D tentatively TRBD1 (5 bases). CDR1 is LGHNA and CDR2 is YSLEER in the germline V gene. This CDR3 has 20 residues.

About this clonotype: A much larger clone is a single base away; this may be a read error. V usage is TRBV12-3 or TRBV12-4 and J usage is TRBJ2-3; 12 positions agree with TRBD2. The junction had 8 bases not matched to a gene; V was cut back by 6 bases and J by 1 base. This CDR3 comprises 17 residues. In DNA, the CDR3 is TGTGCCAGCAGAGATAATCGACTAGCGGGGGGCACAGATACGCAGTATTTT. Encoded protein: CASRDNRLAGGTDTQYF.

This chain connects TRBV24-1 to TRBJ2-3, with 7 nucleotides matching TRBD2. The CDR3 totals 15 residues. The junction had 6 bases not matched to a gene; V was cut back by 5 bases and J by 2 bases. CDR1 and CDR2 (germline): KGHDR, SFDVKD. The CDR3 DNA reads TGTGCCACCAGTGGTCGGACTAGTTACACAGATACGCAGTATTTT. Its translation: CATSGRTSYTDTQYF.

This clonotype was seen ten or more times. J is TRBJ1-6 and V is TRBV2, with D possibly TRBD1 on 5 matching bases. Germline assignment: CDR1 SNHLY and CDR2 FYNNEI. This CDR3 region has 14 residues. The V and J ends lost 7 bases and 8 bases respectively, with 15 bases between them. The CDR3 here is CASNTRDGDSPLHF. The DNA of the CDR3 is TGTGCCAGCAACACGCGGGACGGTGATTCACCCCTCCACTTT. Full variable domain (remainder filled in from reference TRBV2 and TRBJ1-6): EPEVTQTPSHQVTQMGQEVILRCVPISNHLYFYWYRQILGQKVEFLVSFYNNEISEKSEIFDDQFSVERPDGSNFTLKIRSTKLEDSAMYFCASNTRDGDSPLHFGNGTRLTVT.